These 25 T cell receptor beta chains share one sample of origin, sequenced in a study of technical replicates of blood from a few donors. Assay used: immunoSEQ multiplex PCR; TCRdb lists only in-frame clones, some missing. The sample holds 90,000 to 100,000 clones, 96% seen once. Sequenced sample: T cells isolated from PBMCs. The receptors here all came from a human donor in good health.

The chain combines TRBV29-1 with TRBJ1-1, with D possibly TRBD1 on 5 matching bases. Per germline, CDR1 SQVTM and CDR2 ANQGSEA. CDR3 length: 15 amino acids. Trimming shortened V by 3 bases and J by 5 bases, and 19 bases separated the two germline ends. The CDR3 region has the DNA TGCAGCGTTGAGGACCACGGGCAGGGTGGGACTGAAGCTTTCTTT. This encodes CSVEDHGQGGTEAFF. The full variable domain, with the rest looked up from reference TRBV29-1 and TRBJ1-1, is SAVISQKPSRDICQRGTSLTIQCQVDSQVTMMFWYRQQPGQSLTLIATANQGSEATYESGFVIDKFPISRPNLTFSTLTVSNMSPEDSSIYLCSVEDHGQGGTEAFFGQGTRLTVV.

V and J are TRBV14 and TRBJ2-7, with D perhaps TRBD2 (6 bases). The CDR3 runs 13 residues. Trimming pared 8 bases from V and 6 bases from J, leaving 17 bases between. CDR1 is SGHDN and CDR2 is FVKESK in the germline V gene. CDR3 residues: CASANTRRAEQYF. CDR3 sequence (DNA): TGTGCCAGCGCAAATACCAGGAGGGCCGAGCAGTACTTC. Drawing the rest from reference TRBV14 and TRBJ2-7, the complete variable domain is EAGVTQFPSHSVIEKGQTVTLRCDPISGHDNLYWYRRVMGKEIKFLLHFVKESKQDESGMPNNRFLAERTGGTYSTLKVQPAELEDSGVYFCASANTRRAEQYFGPGTRLTVT.

J is TRBJ1-1 and V is TRBV19; tentatively, D is TRBD1 (6 bases). This CDR3 has 14 amino acids. The V gene lost 2 bases and the J gene lost 4 bases, with 11 bases spanning the gap. Germline V CDR1 and CDR2: LNHDA, SQIVND (reference sequence). The CDR3 loop is CASSITQGITEAFF. Written as DNA, the CDR3 is TGTGCCAGTAGTATAACACAGGGCATCACTGAAGCTTTCTTT.

This chain uses TRBV6-5 with TRBJ2-7; perhaps TRBD1 as D (6 bases). CDR3 length: 14 amino acids. Trimming left V 5 bases short and J 2 bases short, with 13 bases between. CDR1 is MNHEY, CDR2 SVGAGI, per germline. The CDR3 reads CASSTGWTAYEQYF. DNA for the CDR3: TGTGCCAGCAGTACGGGGTGGACAGCCTACGAGCAGTACTTC.

This clone showed up just once. The V and J genes are TRBV30 and TRBJ2-2; D might be TRBD2 (6 bases). V lost 6 bases and J 1 base, leaving 33 bases between the germline ends. Germline V gene sequence: CDR1 GTSNPN, CDR2 SVGIG (reference sequence). CDR3 length: 21 amino acids. CDR3 loop: CACTLRAFILGGQRNTGELFF. The CDR3 nucleotides are TGTGCCTGTACTCTCCGGGCCTTTATTTTGGGAGGCCAACGGAACACCGGGGAGCTGTTTTTT.

V gene TRBV18 combines with J gene TRBJ2-1, with D maybe TRBD2 (5 bases). From germline, CDR1 is KGHSH and CDR2 LQKENI. V shed 1 base and J shed 8 bases, with 18 bases lying between them. The CDR3 contains 16 residues. CDR3 residues: CASSPLPGNPSDEQFF. DNA for the CDR3: TGTGCCAGCTCACCACTTCCCGGGAATCCGTCGGATGAGCAGTTCTTC.

This chain joins TRBV28 and TRBJ1-5; a weak D match, TRBD1 (5 bases). Trimming pared 4 bases from V and 11 bases from J, leaving 21 bases between. There are 15 residues in the CDR3. The V gene's germline CDR1 is MDHEN and CDR2 SYDVKM. The CDR3 sequence: CASSSMGTVGGTQHF. The CDR3 coding sequence is TGTGCCAGCAGTTCTATGGGGACGGTTGGAGGGACCCAGCATTTT.

The chain is built from TRBV9 and TRBJ2-1; D possibly corresponds to TRBD2 (6 bases). V shed 4 bases and J shed 4 bases, with 9 bases lying between them. This CDR3 spans 13 amino acids. Germline V gives CDR1 SGDLS, CDR2 YYNGEE. This CDR3 reads CASSPTSYNEQFF. Here the CDR3 DNA reads TGTGCCAGCAGCCCGACTAGTTACAATGAGCAGTTCTTC.

This chain uses TRBV28 with TRBJ2-1, with 8 bases lining up with TRBD2. The V segment lost 2 bases and the J segment 9 bases; nucleotides outside the gene matches: 9. Germline V gene data show CDR1 as MDHEN and CDR2 as SYDVKM. This CDR3 is 15 amino acids long. The CDR3, as DNA: TGTGCCAGCAGTTTAAGCGGGAGCGGAAGGACTGAGCAGTTCTTC. Encoded protein: CASSLSGSGRTEQFF.

This clone appeared many times. The chain links TRBV19 to TRBJ2-5; 12 bases agree with TRBD1. Germline V gene sequence: CDR1 LNHDA, CDR2 SQIVND (reference sequence). This CDR3 contains 16 residues. The ends lost 3 bases at V and 4 bases at J; junction bases unmatched: 6. The CDR3 is CASSIGGQGARETQYF. The CDR3 region has the DNA TGTGCCAGTAGTATTGGGGGACAGGGGGCAAGAGAGACCCAGTACTTC.

This chain connects TRBV5-4 to TRBJ2-5, with 8 bases lining up with TRBD2. Germline CDR1 SGHNT, CDR2 YYREEE (reference sequence). V shed 10 bases, J shed 3 bases, and the junction held 2 bases outside the gene matches. The CDR3 covers 11 residues. This CDR3 reads CAGGLEETQYF. The CDR3, as DNA: TGTGCCGGGGGACTAGAAGAGACCCAGTACTTC. Full variable domain (outside the CDR3, taken from reference TRBV5-4 and TRBJ2-5): ETGVTQSPTHLIKTRGQQVTLRCSSQSGHNTVSWYQQALGQGPQFIFQYYREEENGRGNFPPRFSGLQFPNYSSELNVNALELDDSALYLCAGGLEETQYFGPGTRLLVL.

The J gene is TRBJ1-2, the V gene TRBV2, with unresolved D. V was clipped by 4 bases and J by 1 base, with 16 bases between them. Germline lookup yields CDR1 SNHLY and CDR2 FYNNEI. CDR3 length: 16 residues. The CDR3 DNA reads as TGTGCCAGCAGTGTAACTGAGTATACCTTTAACTATGGCTACACCTTC. Amino acid sequence: CASSVTEYTFNYGYTF.

The genes are TRBV5-6 and TRBJ1-2; 10 bases agree with TRBD1. J was trimmed by 6 bases and V by 2 bases; bases with no gene match: 1. This CDR3 has 13 amino acids. Germline values: CDR1 SGHDT, CDR2 YYEEEE. Here the CDR3 reads CASSLGTGDGYTF. CDR3 nucleotide sequence: TGTGCCAGCAGCTTAGGGACAGGGGATGGCTACACCTTC. The whole variable domain, filled in from reference TRBV5-6 and TRBJ1-2, reads DAGVTQSPTHLIKTRGQQVTLRCSPKSGHDTVSWYQQALGQGPQFIFQYYEEEERQRGNFPDRFSGHQFPNYSSELNVNALLLGDSALYLCASSLGTGDGYTFGSGTRLTVV.

The chain combines TRBV5-4 with TRBJ1-2; 7 nucleotides line up with TRBD1. Germline assignment: CDR1 SGHNT and CDR2 YYREEE (reference sequence). V shed 3 bases, J shed 2 bases, and the junction held 10 bases outside the gene matches. This CDR3 region has 16 residues. The CDR3 region is CASSSLTGSKNYGYTF. The DNA of the CDR3 is TGTGCCAGCAGCTCGCTGACAGGGAGTAAGAACTATGGCTACACCTTC. Together with reference TRBV5-4 and TRBJ1-2, the CDR3 gives the full variable domain: ETGVTQSPTHLIKTRGQQVTLRCSSQSGHNTVSWYQQALGQGPQFIFQYYREEENGRGNFPPRFSGLQFPNYSSELNVNALELDDSALYLCASSSLTGSKNYGYTFGSGTRLTVV.

The chain employs TRBV7-9 and TRBJ2-3, with 8 nucleotides matching TRBD1. Germline CDR1 and CDR2: SEHNR and FQNEAQ (reference sequence). The length of the CDR3 is 16 residues. J was trimmed by 5 bases and V by 5 bases; bases with no gene match: 12. Here the CDR3 DNA reads TGTGCCAGCAGCACCAGAACAGGGGGGAGGAAAGATACGCAGTATTTT. The encoded protein is CASSTRTGGRKDTQYF.

This clone has only a few counts. The chain employs TRBV2 and TRBJ2-5, with TRBD2 matching 7 bases. The CDR3 spans 14 residues. CDR1 is SNHLY, CDR2 FYNNEI, per germline. The V and J ends lost 0 bases and 7 bases, in that order; junction bases with no gene match: 5. The CDR3 DNA sequence: TGTGCCAGCAGTGAAGCGGCTAGCGGAGGGACCCAGTACTTC. This sequence encodes CASSEAASGGTQYF.

This rearrangement joins TRBV19 to TRBJ2-3; 7 bases fit TRBD1. After removal of 6 bases from V and 0 bases from J, the junction contained 6 bases not matched to a gene. CDR3 length: 15 residues. In germline, CDR1 is LNHDA, CDR2 SQIVND (reference sequence). The CDR3 loop is CASSPDRPSTDTQYF. Here the CDR3 DNA reads TGTGCCAGTAGCCCGGACAGGCCAAGCACAGATACGCAGTATTTT.

The V gene is TRBV7-2, the J gene TRBJ2-3; 10 bases line up with TRBD2. The V segment lost 5 bases and the J segment 4 bases; nucleotides outside the gene matches: 9. This CDR3 is 16 amino acids long. Per the germline V gene, CDR1 is SGHTA and CDR2 is FQGNSA. The CDR3 here is CASSPLAGEYADTQYF. In nucleotides, the CDR3 is TGTGCCAGCAGCCCGCTAGCGGGAGAATACGCAGATACGCAGTATTTT.

This sequence joins TRBV4-1 and TRBJ1-5; D ambiguous. Germline assignment: CDR1 MGHRA and CDR2 YSYEKL. Trimming took off 3 bases at V and 2 bases at J, with 5 bases between the two ends. This CDR3 contains 13 residues. The CDR3 sequence is CASSQGGNQPQHF. The CDR3 nucleotides read TGCGCCAGCAGCCAGGGAGGCAATCAGCCCCAGCATTTT.

The chain carries TRBV5-1 and TRBJ1-5; 7 positions match TRBD1. This CDR3 has 16 amino acids. The J segment lost 5 bases and the V segment lost 3 bases, leaving 11 bases of the junction unmatched. The V gene's germline CDR1 is SGHRS and CDR2 YFSETQ. CDR3 nucleotide sequence: TGCGCCAGCAGCTCCGGGGACAGTACGGGGCATCAGCCCCAGCATTTT. Translated, it gives CASSSGDSTGHQPQHF.

This clone was recorded once. The chain carries TRBV27 and TRBJ2-1, with 7 bases matching TRBD1. Germline CDR1 reads MNHEY; CDR2 reads SMNVEV (reference sequence). Trimming took 5 bases from V and 0 from J; bases not matched to a gene: 4. CDR3 size: 15 residues. CDR3 DNA: TGTGCCAGCAGTCTGGACAGGACCTCCTACAATGAGCAGTTCTTC. Translated: CASSLDRTSYNEQFF.

J is TRBJ1-2 and V is TRBV7-2; 7 positions match TRBD1. V shed 11 bases and J 5 bases; nucleotides not matched to a gene: 8. Germline lookup yields CDR1 SGHTA and CDR2 FQGNSA. The CDR3 loop spans 12 amino acids. The CDR3 spells CAPGRGFYGYTF. In DNA, the CDR3 is TGTGCCCCAGGCAGGGGGTTTTATGGCTACACCTTC.

The genes are TRBV5-1 and TRBJ2-1, with 8 bases fitting TRBD2. Germline V gene data show CDR1 as SGHRS and CDR2 as YFSETQ. The junction had 2 bases not matched to a gene; V was cut back by 3 bases and J by 0 bases. The CDR3 totals 15 residues. The CDR3 region has the DNA TGCGCCAGCAGCTCAAGCGGGGGCTCCTACAATGAGCAGTTCTTC. Amino acids: CASSSSGGSYNEQFF.

This chain joins TRBV21-1 and TRBJ1-2; TRBD1 is the table's D call and was not checked against the DNA. TRBV21-1 is described as a pseudogene. This CDR3 comprises 14 residues. The CDR3 is CASMDRRRYYGYTF. In nucleotides, the CDR3 is TGTGCCAGCATGGACAGGCGGAGGTACTATGGCTACACCTTC.

This sequence joins TRBV18 and TRBJ1-3; no reliable D call. V shed 5 bases and J shed 0 bases, with 11 bases lying between them. From germline, CDR1 is KGHSH and CDR2 LQKENI. The CDR3 totals 15 residues. In nucleotides, the CDR3 is TGTGCCAGCTCATCGGTCGAATTCTCTGGAAACACCATATATTTT. Its protein is CASSSVEFSGNTIYF.